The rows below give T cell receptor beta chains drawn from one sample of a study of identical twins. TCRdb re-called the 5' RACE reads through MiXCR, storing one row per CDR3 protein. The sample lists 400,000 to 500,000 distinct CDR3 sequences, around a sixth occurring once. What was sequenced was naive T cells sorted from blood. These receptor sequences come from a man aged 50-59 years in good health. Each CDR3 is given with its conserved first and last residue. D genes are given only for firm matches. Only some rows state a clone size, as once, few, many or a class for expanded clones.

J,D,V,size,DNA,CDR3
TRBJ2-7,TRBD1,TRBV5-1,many,TGCGCCAGCAGCTTCGGACAGGGCGGGTCCGAGCAGTACTTC,CASSFGQGGSEQYF
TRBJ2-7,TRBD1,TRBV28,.,TGTGCCAGCGGGAAACCTCGGACAGGGATTTACGAGCAGTACTTC,CASGKPRTGIYEQYF
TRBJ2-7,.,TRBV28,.,TGTGCCAGCAGTTTTTATTACGAGCAGTACTTC,CASSFYYEQYF
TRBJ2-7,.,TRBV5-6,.,TGTGCCAGCAGCTTGGGAAGTTTCAGCTCCTACGAGCAGTACTTC,CASSLGSFSSYEQYF
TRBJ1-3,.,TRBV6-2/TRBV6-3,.,TGTGCCAGCAGTTACGACCGGGCTGGAAACACCATATATTTT,CASSYDRAGNTIYF
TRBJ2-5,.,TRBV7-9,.,TGTGCCAGCAGCCTAAACAGGGTGGAACAAGAGACCCAGTACTTC,CASSLNRVEQETQYF
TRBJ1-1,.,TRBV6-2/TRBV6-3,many,TGTGCCAGCAGGCAAAGTAGTTCGGGGTACACTGAAGCTTTCTTT,CASRQSSSGYTEAFF
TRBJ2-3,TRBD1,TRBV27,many,TGTGCCAGCAGTGACGGGACAGGGAGCACAGATACGCAGTATTTT,CASSDGTGSTDTQYF
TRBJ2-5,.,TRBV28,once,TGTGCCAGCAGTTTATATGGGGGGAAAGGGGTCCAAGAGACCCAGTACTTC,CASSLYGGKGVQETQYF
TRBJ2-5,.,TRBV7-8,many,TGTGCCAGCAGGAGCAGGTCCTATTCGGAGACCCAGTACTTC,CASRSRSYSETQYF
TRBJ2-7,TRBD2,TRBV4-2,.,TGTGCCAGCAGCCAAGTGGGGGGGCGTGTAGCGGGGGCCTACGAGCAGTACTTC,CASSQVGGRVAGAYEQYF
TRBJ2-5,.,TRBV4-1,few,TGCGCCAGCAGCCCCACCGACAGAGTAGAAGAGACCCAGTACTTC,CASSPTDRVEETQYF
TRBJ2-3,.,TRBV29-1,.,TGCAGCATCAGGGTAACAGATACGCAGTATTTT,CSIRVTDTQYF